This entry lists 4 T cell receptor beta chains sequenced from one sample in a study of T cell changes during pregnancy in multiple sclerosis. Sequencing used immunoSEQ multiplex PCR; TCRdb keeps in-frame clones, though not all of them. The data hold about 93,000 clones, with 80% to 95% observed a single time. The sequences come from peripheral blood, collected after pregnancy. The receptors stem from a female donor with multiple sclerosis, enrolled in a pregnancy study.

The chain recombines TRBV19 with TRBJ1-6, with 7 bases aligning to TRBD1. J was trimmed by 2 bases and V by 9 bases; bases with no gene match: 7. CDR1 and CDR2 (germline): LNHDA, SQIVND (reference sequence). The CDR3 covers 15 residues. This CDR3 is CASSQGYPYNSPLHF. The CDR3, as DNA: TGTGCCAGCTCACAGGGGTATCCCTATAATTCACCCCTCCACTTT.

The chain carries TRBV11-2 and TRBJ2-2, with a possible D match to TRBD2 (6 bases). Trimming removed 2 bases from V and 4 bases from J, with 14 bases in between. The CDR3 extends over 16 amino acids. Looked up from germline, CDR1 is SGHAT and CDR2 is FQNNGV. The chain's CDR3 is CASSLKGDGGTGELFF. The CDR3 bases are TGTGCCAGCAGCTTAAAGGGCGACGGGGGCACCGGGGAGCTGTTTTTT.

V and J are TRBV6-5 and TRBJ1-2, with 12 bases fitting TRBD1. There are 16 residues in the CDR3. After removal of 4 bases from V and 6 bases from J, the junction contained 9 bases not matched to a gene. CDR1 and CDR2 (germline): MNHEY, SVGAGI. DNA of the CDR3: TGTGCCAGCAGTTCTTCATTGGGACAGGGGGCCAATGGCTACACCTTC. Amino acid sequence: CASSSSLGQGANGYTF.

CDR3: CASTLRQGHEQYF. The CDR3 nucleotides are TGTGCCAGCACACTCAGACAGGGCCACGAGCAGTACTTC. The chain employs TRBV6-1 and TRBJ2-7, with 7 positions matching TRBD1. Germline CDR1 and CDR2: MNHNS and SASEGT. V was pared by 7 bases and J by 5 bases, with 8 bases of the junction left unmatched. This CDR3 contains 13 residues.